This entry is about one T cell receptor (beta chain). Its antigen is unidentified. The data belong to a study of shared clonotypes between healthy human individuals. Regarding the study as a whole: It was expected that sequencing depth would affect clonotype sharing among donors.

The CDR3 totals 17 residues. Trimming took 3 bases from V and 0 from J; bases not matched to a gene: 6. The germline V gene has CDR1 WNHNN and CDR2 SYGVQD (reference sequence). In the CD4+ fraction, cells were divided into CD45RA+ naive and CD45RA-negative memory subsets. It was at deep level that the assay was run. In the original workflow: Junction-only sequences produced by ImmunoSEQ had no quality scores, so filtering differed. Some clones are missing from TCRdb's copy, which holds only in-frame ones; the method was immunoSEQ multiplex PCR. That table supplies the V and J calls and clone size; D and trimming were determined from the DNA. Of a few million clones in the sample, about 92% are singletons; the top ten hold roughly 0.15%.

The sequence was collected from a young man in good health. This chain joins TRBV10-1 and TRBJ2-1; 9 bases agree with TRBD2. The sample consisted of naive CD4+ T cells sorted from blood. Stated subset: CD45RA+ positively selected. Here the CDR3 reads CASSDAGGLHSYNEQFF. The CDR3 nucleotides are TGCGCCAGCAGTGACGCGGGAGGGCTCCACTCCTACAATGAGCAGTTCTTC.